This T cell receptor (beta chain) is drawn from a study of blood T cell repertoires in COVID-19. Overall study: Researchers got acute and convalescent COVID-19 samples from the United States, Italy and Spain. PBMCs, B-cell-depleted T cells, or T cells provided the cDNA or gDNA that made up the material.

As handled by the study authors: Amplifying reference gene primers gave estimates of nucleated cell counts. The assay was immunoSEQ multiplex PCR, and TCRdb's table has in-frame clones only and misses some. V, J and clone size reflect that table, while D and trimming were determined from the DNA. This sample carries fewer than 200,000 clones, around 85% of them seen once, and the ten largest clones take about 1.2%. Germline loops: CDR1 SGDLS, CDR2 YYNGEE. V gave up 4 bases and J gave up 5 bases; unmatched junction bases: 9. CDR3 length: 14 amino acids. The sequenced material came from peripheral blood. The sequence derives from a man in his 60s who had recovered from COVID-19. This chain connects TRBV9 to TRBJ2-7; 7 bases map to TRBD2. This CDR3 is CASSPPTSRDEQYF. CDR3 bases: TGTGCCAGCAGCCCCCCGACTAGCCGCGACGAGCAGTACTTC.